A single sample is the source of the 14 T cell receptor beta chains below, sequenced in a study of blood T cell repertoires in COVID-19. Sequenced by immunoSEQ multiplex PCR; TCRdb stores in-frame clones only, minus some. The data contain 70,000 or so clones, 60% to 80% of them singletons. Material: peripheral blood. The receptors derive from a human donor in a cohort sampled during active COVID-19.

The chain employs TRBV10-3 and TRBJ1-4, with 10 bases that match TRBD1. V was clipped by 3 bases and J by 6 bases; unmatched bases: 7. The CDR3 has 16 residues. Germline V gives CDR1 ENHRY, CDR2 SYGVKD. In DNA form, the CDR3 reads TGTGCCATCAGTGATTCGGACAGGGGGAGTGATGAAAAACTGTTTTTT. This codes for CAISDSDRGSDEKLFF.

This clone was seen more than once but under ten times. This chain uses TRBV19 with TRBJ2-6; the match to TRBD1 covers 7 bases. The CDR3 contains 15 residues. J was trimmed by 0 bases and V by 7 bases; bases with no gene match: 3. Germline V gene sequence: CDR1 LNHDA, CDR2 SQIVND (reference sequence). DNA for the CDR3: TGTGCCAGTAAGACAGGGCTCTCTGGGGCCAACGTCCTGACTTTC. Protein: CASKTGLSGANVLTF.

The chain combines TRBV3-1 (or the pseudogene TRBV3-2) with TRBJ2-3, with 9 bases that match TRBD2. This CDR3 spans 18 amino acids. Germline assignment: CDR1 LGHDT and CDR2 YNNKEL (reference sequence). Trimming at V came to 3 bases and at J to 1 base, leaving 11 bases not matched to a gene. The DNA of the CDR3 is TGTGCCAGCAGCCACGCCTTGACTAGCGGAGGGGGCACAGATACGCAGTATTTT. This translates into CASSHALTSGGGTDTQYF.

The chain carries TRBV19 and TRBJ2-6; TRBD1 might be the D (6 bases). The CDR3 has 16 residues. Deletions cut 2 bases from V and 4 bases from J, with 12 bases between. In germline, CDR1 is LNHDA, CDR2 SQIVND (reference sequence). CDR3 sequence (DNA): TGTGCCAGTAGTATACCGACAGGTCCCGGGGCCAACGTCCTGACTTTC. Translated: CASSIPTGPGANVLTF.

The chain recombines TRBV11-2 with TRBJ1-4; TRBD1 might be the D (5 bases). Germline values: CDR1 SGHAT, CDR2 FQNNGV. V was pared by 7 bases and J by 4 bases, with 16 bases between. This CDR3 region has 15 residues. The CDR3 loop reads CASTVGGRGNEKLFF. CDR3 bases: TGTGCCAGCACCGTGGGGGGGAGAGGTAATGAAAAACTGTTTTTT.

This chain links TRBV12-3 or TRBV12-4 with TRBJ1-1; maybe TRBD1 (5 bases). The CDR3 consists of 12 residues. V lost 8 bases to trimming and J lost 5 bases, with 12 bases between them. This CDR3 reads CASSRGGTEAFF. The CDR3 DNA reads as TGTGCCAGCTCCCGGGGGGGGACTGAAGCTTTCTTT.

This clone was observed a single time. The gene calls are TRBV7-2 and TRBJ2-4; 9 nucleotides match TRBD2. The germline V gene has CDR1 SGHTA and CDR2 FQGNSA. V trimming: 0 bases; J trimming: 8 bases; junction bases outside the gene matches: 8. The CDR3 contains 16 residues. The CDR3 nucleotides read TGTGCCAGCAGCTTAGCGCTTAGCGGGAGATTTGACATTCAGTACTTC. It translates to CASSLALSGRFDIQYF.

The V and J genes are TRBV15 and TRBJ2-1; the match to TRBD2 covers 7 bases. This CDR3 contains 16 residues. The germline CDR1 and CDR2 sequences are LNHNV and YYDKDF (reference sequence). The V and J ends lost 7 bases and 5 bases, in that order; junction bases with no gene match: 14. In DNA form, the CDR3 reads TGTGCCACCATGACAGCGGGGCAAGGAATTAACAATGAGCAGTTCTTC. Its protein is CATMTAGQGINNEQFF. Based on the CDR3 plus reference TRBV15 and TRBJ2-1, the full variable domain is DAMVIQNPRYQVTQFGKPVTLSCSQTLNHNVMYWYQQKSSQAPKLLFHYYDKDFNNEADTPDNFQSRRPNTSFCFLDIRSPGLGDTAMYLCATMTAGQGINNEQFFGPGTRLTVL.

The rearrangement joins TRBV11-2 to TRBJ1-2; TRBD1 matches 7 bases. CDR3 length equals 14 residues. J was trimmed by 8 bases and V by 0 bases; bases with no gene match: 6. The germline gives CDR1 SGHAT, CDR2 FQNNGV. The CDR3 protein is CASSLDTGVRGYTF. Written as DNA, the CDR3 is TGTGCCAGCAGCTTAGATACAGGGGTGCGCGGCTACACCTTC.

A few counts support this clone. This chain joins TRBV5-1 and TRBJ2-1; D gene unclear. This CDR3 has 14 amino acids. CDR1 is SGHRS, CDR2 YFSETQ, per germline. Trimming took off 0 bases at V and 9 bases at J, with 13 bases between the two ends. CDR3 sequence reads: CASSLATPSGEQFF. In nucleotides, the CDR3 is TGCGCCAGCAGCTTGGCGACGCCCTCAGGTGAGCAGTTCTTC.

The chain couples TRBV3-1 (or the pseudogene TRBV3-2) to TRBJ1-5, with TRBD1 identical over 10 bases. Germline CDR1 and CDR2: LGHDT and YNNKEL (reference sequence). The J segment lost 4 bases and the V segment lost 2 bases, leaving 2 bases of the junction unmatched. The CDR3 has 15 amino acids. The CDR3 region has the DNA TGTGCCAGCAGCCAAAGGACAGGGGGAAATCAGCCCCAGCATTTT. Protein sequence: CASSQRTGGNQPQHF.

The V and J genes are TRBV4-2 and TRBJ2-5; 7 positions match TRBD1. CDR1 is LGHNA and CDR2 is YNFKEQ in the germline V gene. The CDR3 is made up of 16 amino acids. J gave up 2 bases and V 3 bases, and 9 bases lay outside the gene matches. The CDR3 nucleotides read TGTGCCAGCAGCCACGGGACGGGACAGATTCAAGAGACCCAGTACTTC. It yields the protein CASSHGTGQIQETQYF.

A word on this clone: This sample includes further DNA sequences coding for the same CDR3. The rearrangement links TRBV5-4 to TRBJ2-5; a weak D match, TRBD2 (6 bases). Between the trimmed V and J ends, which lost 0 bases and 5 bases, there was a span of 8 bases. CDR1 is SGHNT and CDR2 is YYREEE in the germline V gene (reference sequence). This CDR3 spans 13 amino acids. In DNA, the CDR3 is TGTGCCAGCAGCTTGGCCGGAGGGGAGACCCAGTACTTC. Translating gives CASSLAGGETQYF.

The chain uses TRBV28 and TRBJ2-7; D may be TRBD2 (5 bases). The length of the CDR3 is 15 residues. Germline assignment: CDR1 MDHEN and CDR2 SYDVKM. V was shortened by 7 bases and J by 0 bases, with 16 bases between the two germline ends. CDR3 region: CASTPSGRSSYEQYF. In nucleotides, the CDR3 is TGTGCCAGCACCCCTTCGGGGAGAAGCTCCTACGAGCAGTACTTC.